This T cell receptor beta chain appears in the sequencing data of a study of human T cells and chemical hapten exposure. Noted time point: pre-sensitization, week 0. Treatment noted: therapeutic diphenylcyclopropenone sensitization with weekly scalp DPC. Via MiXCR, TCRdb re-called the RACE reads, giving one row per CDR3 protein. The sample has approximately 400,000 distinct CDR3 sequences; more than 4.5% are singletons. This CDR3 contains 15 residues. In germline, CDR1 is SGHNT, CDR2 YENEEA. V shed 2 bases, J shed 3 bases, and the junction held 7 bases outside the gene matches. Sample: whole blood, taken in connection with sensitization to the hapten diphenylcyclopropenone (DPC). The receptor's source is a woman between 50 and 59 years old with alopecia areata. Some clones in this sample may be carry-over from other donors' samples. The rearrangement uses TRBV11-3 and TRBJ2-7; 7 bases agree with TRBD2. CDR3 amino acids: CASSLRASGHYEQYF. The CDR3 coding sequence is TGTGCCAGCAGCTTAAGGGCTAGCGGCCACTACGAGCAGTACTTC.